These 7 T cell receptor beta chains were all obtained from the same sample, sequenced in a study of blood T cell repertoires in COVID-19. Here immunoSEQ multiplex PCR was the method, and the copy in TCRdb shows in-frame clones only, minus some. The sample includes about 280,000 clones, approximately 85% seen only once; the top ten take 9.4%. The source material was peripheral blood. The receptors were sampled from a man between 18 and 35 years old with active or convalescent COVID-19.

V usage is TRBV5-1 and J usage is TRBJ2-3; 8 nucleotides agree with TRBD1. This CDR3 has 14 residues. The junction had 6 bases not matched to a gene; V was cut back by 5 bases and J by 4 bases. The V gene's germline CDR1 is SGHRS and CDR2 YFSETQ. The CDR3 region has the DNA TGCGCCAGCAGTTCGACAGGGGACGCAGATACGCAGTATTTT. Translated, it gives CASSSTGDADTQYF.

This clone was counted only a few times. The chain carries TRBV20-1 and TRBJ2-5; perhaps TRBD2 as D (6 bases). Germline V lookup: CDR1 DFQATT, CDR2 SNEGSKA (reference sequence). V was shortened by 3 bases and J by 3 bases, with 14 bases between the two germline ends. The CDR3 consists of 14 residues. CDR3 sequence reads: CSASWRTGEETQYF. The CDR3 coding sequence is TGCAGTGCTAGTTGGAGGACGGGGGAAGAGACCCAGTACTTC.

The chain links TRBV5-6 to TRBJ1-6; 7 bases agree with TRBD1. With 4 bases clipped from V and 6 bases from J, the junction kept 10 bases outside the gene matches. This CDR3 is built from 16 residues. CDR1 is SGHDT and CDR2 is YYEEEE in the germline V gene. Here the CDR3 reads CASSIGGGTSNSPLHF. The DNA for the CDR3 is TGTGCCAGCAGCATAGGAGGGGGCACCTCTAATTCACCCCTCCACTTT.

In DNA form, the CDR3 reads TGTGCCAGCAGCTTAGGTATTGTTGACACTGAAGCTTTCTTT. Protein product: CASSLGIVDTEAFF. The chain combines TRBV7-9 with TRBJ1-1, with D unclear. The V gene's germline CDR1 is SEHNR and CDR2 FQNEAQ (reference sequence). The CDR3 contains 14 residues. Between the trimmed V and J ends, which lost 1 base and 3 bases, there was a span of 9 bases.

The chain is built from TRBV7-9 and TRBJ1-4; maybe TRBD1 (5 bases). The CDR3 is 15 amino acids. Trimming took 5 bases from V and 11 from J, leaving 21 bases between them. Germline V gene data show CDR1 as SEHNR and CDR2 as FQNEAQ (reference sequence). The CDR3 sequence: CASSGLPGGRVKLFF. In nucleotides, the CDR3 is TGTGCCAGCAGCGGATTGCCGGGGGGTCGGGTGAAACTGTTTTTT. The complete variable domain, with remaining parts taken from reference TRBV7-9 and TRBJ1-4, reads DTGVSQNPRHKITKRGQNVTFRCDPISEHNRLYWYRQTLGQGPEFLTYFQNEAQLEKSRLLSDRFSAERPKGSFSTLEIQRTEQGDSAMYLCASSGLPGGRVKLFFGSGTQLSVL.

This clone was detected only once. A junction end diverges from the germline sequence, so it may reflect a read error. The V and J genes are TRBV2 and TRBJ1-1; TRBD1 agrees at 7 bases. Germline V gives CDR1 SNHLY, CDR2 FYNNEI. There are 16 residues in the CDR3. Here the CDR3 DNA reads TGTGCCAGCAGTGAAGGAGGGGGCTTGGTGAAGACTGAAGCTTTCTTT. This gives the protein CASSEGGGLVKTEAFF. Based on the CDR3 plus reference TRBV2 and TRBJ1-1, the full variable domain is EPEVTQTPSHQVTQMGQEVILRCVPISNHLYFYWYRQILGQKVEFLVSFYNNEISEKSEIFDDQFSVERPDGSNFTLKIRSTKLEDSAMYFCASSEGGGLVKTEAFFGQGTRLTVV.

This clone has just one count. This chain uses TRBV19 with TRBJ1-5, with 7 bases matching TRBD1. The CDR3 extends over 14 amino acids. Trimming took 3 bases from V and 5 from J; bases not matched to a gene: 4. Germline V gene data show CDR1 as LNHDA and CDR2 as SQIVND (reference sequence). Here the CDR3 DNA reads TGTGCCAGTAGTATGACAGGGAGGTATCAGCCCCAGCATTTT. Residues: CASSMTGRYQPQHF.